This entry lists 27 T cell receptor beta chains sequenced from one sample in a study of beta chain features in type 1 diabetes. Overall study results and limits: Type 1 diabetes patients had TCRB CDR3s that were shorter (moderately but significantly so) in all four CD4+ subsets.

The authors reverse transcribed all of the isolated RNA, so sequencing captured expressed TCRB transcripts. Libraries were prepared by immunoSEQ multiplex PCR; TCRdb keeps only in-frame clonotypes and omits some of them. The sample has 550,000 to 850,000 clones, around 15% seen once. No antigen has been assigned to these receptors. The specimen was naive CD4+ T cells from blood. The receptors were sampled from a man aged 18 to 29 with type 1 diabetes.

V gene TRBV5-1 combines with J gene TRBJ2-1; 8 nucleotides match TRBD1. CDR3 length: 13 amino acids. The V segment lost 6 bases and the J segment 3 bases; nucleotides outside the gene matches: 2. CDR1 and CDR2 from the germline V gene are SGHRS and YFSETQ. The CDR3 DNA sequence: TGCGCCAGCACGGGACAGGTCTACAATGAGCAGTTCTTC. This translates into CASTGQVYNEQFF.

CDR3 nucleotide sequence: TGCAGCGCCCGGGACAGCCTCACTGAAGCTTTCTTT. Translated: CSARDSLTEAFF. V and J are TRBV29-1 and TRBJ1-1; 7 bases agree with TRBD1. The CDR3 loop spans 12 amino acids. The V and J ends lost 7 bases and 4 bases, in that order; junction bases with no gene match: 6. The germline V gene has CDR1 SQVTM and CDR2 ANQGSEA.

This clone has just a few counts. The V and J genes are TRBV30 and TRBJ2-3; weak D call: TRBD1 (5 bases). Trimming took off 5 bases at V and 1 base at J, with 16 bases between the two ends. The V gene's germline CDR1 is GTSNPN and CDR2 SVGIG (reference sequence). The CDR3 consists of 15 residues. The CDR3 DNA is TGTGCCTGGGGTCAGGGTCGCCGAGGCACAGATACGCAGTATTTT. This codes for CAWGQGRRGTDTQYF.

This clone appeared a few times. This chain links TRBV6-5 with TRBJ1-5, with a weak D call TRBD1 (5 bases). V lost 0 bases, J lost 5 bases, and 14 bases lay in between. The CDR3 runs to 16 residues. Germline assignment: CDR1 MNHEY and CDR2 SVGAGI. The CDR3 region is CASSYSIQGGDQPQHF. The CDR3 bases are TGTGCCAGCAGTTACTCGATCCAGGGCGGGGATCAGCCCCAGCATTTT.

The chain has TRBV2 and TRBJ2-1; D tentatively reads TRBD1 or TRBD2 (5 bases each). Looked up from germline, CDR1 is SNHLY and CDR2 is FYNNEI. The length of the CDR3 is 12 residues. Deletions cut 6 bases from V and 10 bases from J, with 13 bases between. Here the CDR3 reads CASRGAGLEQFF. Written as DNA, the CDR3 is TGTGCCAGCAGAGGGGCGGGCCTGGAGCAGTTCTTC.

This clone came up a few times. This sequence joins TRBV5-6 and TRBJ1-1, with 10 bases lining up with TRBD1. V trimming: 0 bases; J trimming: 2 bases; junction bases outside the gene matches: 4. Germline CDR1 reads SGHDT; CDR2 reads YYEEEE. The CDR3 runs 16 residues. DNA for the CDR3: TGTGCCAGCAGCTTGGCGGGACAGGGGCTAAACACTGAAGCTTTCTTT. Residues: CASSLAGQGLNTEAFF.

This CDR3 reads CSAPLVYEQYF. In nucleotides, the CDR3 is TGCAGTGCTCCCCTGGTCTACGAGCAGTACTTC. The chain is built from TRBV20-1 and TRBJ2-7; D is uncertain. V lost 5 bases and J lost 3, with 8 bases in between. The CDR3 contains 11 residues. Germline lookup yields CDR1 DFQATT and CDR2 SNEGSKA (reference sequence).

V and J are TRBV30 and TRBJ2-3, with D unresolved. V was pared by 4 bases and J by 4 bases, with 6 bases between. The CDR3 consists of 11 residues. Germline CDR1 is GTSNPN and CDR2 is SVGIG (reference sequence). In DNA, the CDR3 is TGTGCCTGGATGGTCCCAGATACGCAGTATTTT. This encodes CAWMVPDTQYF. Full variable domain (rest looked up from reference TRBV30 and TRBJ2-3): SQTIHQWPATLVQPVGSPLSLECTVEGTSNPNLYWYRQAAGRGLQLLFYSVGIGQISSEVPQNLSASRPQDRQFILSSKKLLLSDSGFYLCAWMVPDTQYFGPGTRLTVL.

A few counts support this clone. The chain uses TRBV7-8 and TRBJ2-7; the D gene is possibly TRBD1 (6 bases). This CDR3 spans 12 amino acids. CDR1 and CDR2 from the germline V gene are SGHVS and FQNEAQ. V gave up 5 bases and J gave up 6 bases, with 11 bases separating them. The CDR3 DNA reads TGTGCCAGCAGCCTGGACAGAAGCGAGCAGTACTTC. Amino acids: CASSLDRSEQYF. Based on the CDR3 plus reference TRBV7-8 and TRBJ2-7, the full variable domain is GAGVSQSPRYKVAKRGQDVALRCDPISGHVSLFWYQQALGQGPEFLTYFQNEAQLDKSGLPSDRFFAERPEGSVSTLKIQRTQQEDSAVYLCASSLDRSEQYFGPGTRLTVT.

This sequence joins TRBV30 and TRBJ1-2; no firm D call. Trimming took 5 bases from V and 1 from J, leaving 14 bases between them. Per the germline V gene, CDR1 is GTSNPN and CDR2 is SVGIG (reference sequence). This CDR3 region has 14 residues. CDR3 sequence: CAWFRRRDNYGYTF. The CDR3, as DNA: TGTGCCTGGTTTCGCAGGAGAGATAACTATGGCTACACCTTC.

This clone was counted between two and nine times. The chain is built from TRBV4-1 and TRBJ2-6; the D is unclear. Germline V gene data show CDR1 as MGHRA and CDR2 as YSYEKL. The CDR3 covers 16 residues. V was trimmed by 1 base and J by 0 bases, leaving 7 bases between them. CDR3 sequence: CASSQVGSSGANVLTF. In DNA form, the CDR3 reads TGCGCCAGCAGCCAAGTTGGGTCCTCTGGGGCCAACGTCCTGACTTTC.

This clone occurred a few times. The chain joins TRBV7-2 to TRBJ2-5; TRBD1 might be the D (6 bases). Trimming removed 5 bases from V and 5 bases from J, with 9 bases in between. CDR3 size: 12 residues. Germline CDR1 and CDR2: SGHTA and FQGNSA. This CDR3 reads CASSIQGETQYF. The CDR3 region has the DNA TGTGCCAGCAGCATACAGGGCGAGACCCAGTACTTC.

The chain has TRBV4-1 and TRBJ2-1; D not resolved. This CDR3 spans 14 amino acids. V dropped 4 bases and J dropped 5 bases, with 12 bases sitting between them. The V gene's germline CDR1 is MGHRA and CDR2 YSYEKL. The CDR3 spells CASSPNVGDNEQFF. In DNA, the CDR3 is TGCGCCAGCAGCCCCAACGTTGGGGACAATGAGCAGTTCTTC.

V gene TRBV2 combines with J gene TRBJ1-5; D remains unclear. Germline V lookup: CDR1 SNHLY, CDR2 FYNNEI. This CDR3 spans 14 amino acids. Trimming pared 3 bases from V and 6 bases from J, leaving 12 bases between. The CDR3, as DNA: TGTGCCAGCAGTGACAGCTCTACGGGTCAGCCCCAGCATTTT. Residues: CASSDSSTGQPQHF.

The chain couples TRBV10-3 to TRBJ1-1; TRBD1 aligns across 8 bases. V shed 10 bases, J shed 3 bases, and the junction held 4 bases outside the gene matches. The CDR3 loop spans 12 amino acids. Germline CDR1 ENHRY, CDR2 SYGVKD. The CDR3 nucleotides read TGTGCCACCGGACAGGGAGACACTGAAGCTTTCTTT. This translates into CATGQGDTEAFF.

This clone was observed a handful of times. The rearrangement links TRBV7-2 to TRBJ1-5, with D possibly matching TRBD1 (6 bases). V lost 5 bases, J lost 2 bases, and 16 bases lay in between. This CDR3 is built from 16 residues. Germline V lookup: CDR1 SGHTA, CDR2 FQGNSA. Written as DNA, the CDR3 is TGTGCCAGCAGCCGGGGGCGTGGGCTCGGCAATCAGCCCCAGCATTTT. Amino acids: CASSRGRGLGNQPQHF.

This clone appeared a few times. The chain is built from TRBV2 and TRBJ1-1, with D perhaps matching TRBD1 (6 bases). The germline V gene has CDR1 SNHLY and CDR2 FYNNEI. The CDR3 has 14 amino acids. V was shortened by 4 bases and J by 6 bases, with 15 bases between the two germline ends. The DNA for the CDR3 is TGTGCCAGCAGTGCCGAGGGGGGTCGGGCTGAAGCTTTCTTT. Encoded protein: CASSAEGGRAEAFF. Looking up the rest from reference TRBV2 and TRBJ1-1 gives the full variable domain: EPEVTQTPSHQVTQMGQEVILRCVPISNHLYFYWYRQILGQKVEFLVSFYNNEISEKSEIFDDQFSVERPDGSNFTLKIRSTKLEDSAMYFCASSAEGGRAEAFFGQGTRLTVV.

This clone was picked up a small number of times. The chain recombines TRBV5-1 with TRBJ1-3; D gene ambiguous. CDR1 is SGHRS, CDR2 YFSETQ, per germline. V shed 0 bases and J shed 3 bases, with 7 bases lying between them. There are 14 residues in the CDR3. The CDR3 DNA reads as TGCGCCAGCAGCTTGGGCAGTATTGGAAACACCATATATTTT. Amino acid sequence: CASSLGSIGNTIYF.

The chain couples TRBV5-4 to TRBJ2-5, with D possibly TRBD2 on 5 matching bases. V dropped 4 bases and J dropped 5 bases, with 15 bases sitting between them. This CDR3 is built from 14 residues. Germline CDR1 SGHNT, CDR2 YYREEE (reference sequence). The CDR3 DNA is TGTGCCAGCAGCGGTACGGGGTTGGAGGAGACCCAGTACTTC. Protein: CASSGTGLEETQYF.

In this sample, this clone turned up a few times. The genes are TRBV4-2 and TRBJ1-2; no clear D. CDR1 and CDR2 from the germline V gene are LGHNA and YNFKEQ. The CDR3 is 15 residues long. V lost 3 bases, J lost 3 bases, and 14 bases lay in between. DNA for the CDR3: TGTGCCAGCAGCCAGGCGTCTGGGGATTACTATGGCTACACCTTC. This encodes CASSQASGDYYGYTF.

The J gene is TRBJ1-4, the V gene TRBV18; D gene unclear. This CDR3 comprises 14 residues. Trimming left V 1 base short and J 4 bases short, with 7 bases between. Germline V CDR1 and CDR2: KGHSH, LQKENI. In DNA form, the CDR3 reads TGTGCCAGCTCACCACGACGGGATAATGAAAAACTGTTTTTT. It specifies CASSPRRDNEKLFF.

V usage is TRBV25-1 and J usage is TRBJ1-4; TRBD1 is a possible D gene (5 bases). Trimming shortened V by 0 bases and J by 8 bases, and 13 bases separated the two germline ends. The CDR3 length is 15 residues. Germline-derived CDR1 and CDR2 are MGHDK and SYGVNS. The CDR3 reads CASSEYKGVGEKLFF. DNA for the CDR3: TGTGCCAGCAGTGAATATAAAGGGGTTGGGGAAAAACTGTTTTTT.

A few counts support this clone. The rearrangement links TRBV29-1 to TRBJ2-5, with 9 bases identical to TRBD2. CDR3 size: 15 residues. The germline V gene has CDR1 SQVTM and CDR2 ANQGSEA. V gave up 6 bases and J gave up 5 bases; unmatched junction bases: 13. The CDR3, as DNA: TGCAGCGTAACCGCCCCAGCGGGGGGATTGGAGACCCAGTACTTC. This translates into CSVTAPAGGLETQYF.

The V call is TRBV12-5, the J call TRBJ2-7; 7 positions agree with TRBD2. Trimming took 7 bases from V and 6 from J; bases not matched to a gene: 9. The V gene's germline CDR1 is LGHNT and CDR2 FRNRAP. The CDR3 spans 13 residues. This chain's CDR3 is CASAGGRTREQYF. In nucleotides, the CDR3 is TGTGCTAGTGCCGGGGGGAGAACGCGCGAGCAGTACTTC. The whole variable domain, remainder taken from reference TRBV12-5 and TRBJ2-7, is DARVTQTPRHKVTEMGQEVTMRCQPILGHNTVFWYRQTMMQGLELLAYFRNRAPLDDSGMPKDRFSAEMPDATLATLKIQPSEPRDSAVYFCASAGGRTREQYFGPGTRLTVT.

This clone was counted between two and nine times. The chain uses TRBV15 and TRBJ2-3; D gene uncertain. Germline V gene lookup returns CDR1 LNHNV and CDR2 YYDKDF (reference sequence). This CDR3 has 12 residues. The V gene lost 3 bases and the J gene lost 3 bases, with 4 bases spanning the gap. The CDR3 DNA reads as TGTGCCACCAGCAGGGGAACAGATACGCAGTATTTT. It yields the protein CATSRGTDTQYF.

This clone was seen more than once but under ten times. V usage is TRBV5-1 and J usage is TRBJ2-6; no reliable D call. CDR1 is SGHRS and CDR2 is YFSETQ in the germline V gene. The germline V and J ends were trimmed by 3 bases and 3 bases, with 10 bases remaining between them. This CDR3 has 15 residues. CDR3 bases: TGCGCCAGCAGCTGGGGATATGGTGGGGCCAACGTCCTGACTTTC. Translated, it gives CASSWGYGGANVLTF.

The chain employs TRBV7-7 and TRBJ2-5, with D perhaps matching TRBD1 or TRBD2 (5 bases each). CDR1 and CDR2 (germline): SSHAT, FNYEAQ (reference sequence). Deletions cut 7 bases from V and 4 bases from J, with 16 bases between. The CDR3 is made up of 14 amino acids. The CDR3 region has the DNA TGTGCCAGCAACTCGGGGCTCCCTGGAGAGACCCAGTACTTC. Protein sequence: CASNSGLPGETQYF.